The entry below gives a single TCR beta chain sequence along with its context. In the source study's methods: Estimated nucleated cell counts came from reference gene primer amplification. Sequencing used immunoSEQ multiplex PCR; TCRdb keeps in-frame clones, though not all of them. V and J calls and clone size are copied from that table; D and trimming were computed from the DNA. The data show 75,000 to 90,000 clones, 80% seen once. This specimen comes from a study of blood T cell repertoires in COVID-19. Study context: Samples came from the United States, Italy and Spain, spanning acute and convalescent COVID-19. PBMCs, B-cell-depleted T cells, or T cells provided the cDNA or gDNA that made up the material.

Germline-derived CDR1 and CDR2 are SEHNR and FQNEAQ (reference sequence). This CDR3 spans 15 amino acids. The ends lost 5 bases at V and 4 bases at J; junction bases unmatched: 4. V is TRBV7-9 and J is TRBJ2-1; TRBD1 agrees at 11 bases. Material: peripheral blood. This sequence was found in a woman aged 40 to 49 with active or convalescent COVID-19. The DNA of the CDR3 is TGTGCCAGCAGCCCCGGGACAGGGGGATACAATGAGCAGTTCTTC. It codes for CASSPGTGGYNEQFF.